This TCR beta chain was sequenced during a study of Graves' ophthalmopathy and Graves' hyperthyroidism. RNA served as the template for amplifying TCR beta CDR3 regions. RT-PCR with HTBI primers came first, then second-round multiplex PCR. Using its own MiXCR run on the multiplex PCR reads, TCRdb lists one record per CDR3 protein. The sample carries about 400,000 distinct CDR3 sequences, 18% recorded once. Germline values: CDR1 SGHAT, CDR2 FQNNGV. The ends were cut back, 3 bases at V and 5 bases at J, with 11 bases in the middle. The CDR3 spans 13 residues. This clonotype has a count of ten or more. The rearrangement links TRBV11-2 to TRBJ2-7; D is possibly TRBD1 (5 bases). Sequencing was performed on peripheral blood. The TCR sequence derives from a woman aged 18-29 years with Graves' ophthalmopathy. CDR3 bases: TGTGCCAGCAGCTTTGGCCCAGGGAACGAGCAGTACTTC. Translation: CASSFGPGNEQYF.